These T cell receptor beta chains were read from a single sample in a study of lymphopenia after photon versus proton radiotherapy. The table came from immunoSEQ multiplex PCR; TCRdb's copy has only in-frame clones and leaves some out. The repertoire holds 70,000 or so clones, with 92% as singletons. Sequenced material: peripheral blood, taken from a patient treated with photon-based radiotherapy. The receptors were gathered from a middle-aged woman with cholangiocarcinoma. The CDR3 runs from the conserved cysteine through the conserved F or W. The D gene is left open where the match is weak. The size of a clone is reported for some rows only, either as once, few or many, or as a class for expanded clones.

d_gene: TRBD1
abundance: .
j_gene: TRBJ1-1
v_gene: TRBV27
CDR3nt: TGTGCCAGCAGTCGACAGGGAAAGAACACTGAAGCTTTCTTT
CDR3aa: CASSRQGKNTEAFF

d_gene: TRBD2
abundance: .
j_gene: TRBJ2-7
v_gene: TRBV19
CDR3nt: TGTGCCAGTAGTATCGGACTAGACTCCTACGAGCAGTACTTC
CDR3aa: CASSIGLDSYEQYF

d_gene: .
abundance: .
j_gene: TRBJ2-1
v_gene: TRBV4-3
CDR3nt: TGCGCCAGCAGCCTAGGGGGGTTAGGTTCCCACAATGAGCAGTTCTTC
CDR3aa: CASSLGGLGSHNEQFF

d_gene: .
abundance: .
j_gene: TRBJ2-5
v_gene: TRBV14
CDR3nt: TGTGCCAGCAGCCATCGGGGGTACCAAGAGACCCAGTACTTC
CDR3aa: CASSHRGYQETQYF

d_gene: .
abundance: .
j_gene: TRBJ2-7
v_gene: TRBV5-1
CDR3nt: TGCGCCAGCAGCTTGGGTGGGGGCGAGCAGTACTTC
CDR3aa: CASSLGGGEQYF

d_gene: TRBD2
abundance: .
j_gene: TRBJ2-1
v_gene: TRBV6-4
CDR3nt: TGTGCCAGCAGTGAATCAGCGGGAGGGTTGGATGAGCAGTTCTTC
CDR3aa: CASSESAGGLDEQFF

d_gene: .
abundance: .
j_gene: TRBJ2-7
v_gene: TRBV5-1
CDR3nt: TGCGCCAGCAGCTTGGTTGCAGGGACCACCTACGAGCAGTACTTC
CDR3aa: CASSLVAGTTYEQYF

d_gene: .
abundance: .
j_gene: TRBJ1-1
v_gene: TRBV4-3
CDR3nt: TGCGCCAGCAGCCAAGCCACGCAGAGGGACACTGAAGCTTTCTTT
CDR3aa: CASSQATQRDTEAFF

d_gene: TRBD1
abundance: .
j_gene: TRBJ2-7
v_gene: TRBV12-5
CDR3nt: TGTGCTAGTGCCCTGCCGGGACAGGGGGGTTCCGAGCAGTACTTC
CDR3aa: CASALPGQGGSEQYF

d_gene: .
abundance: .
j_gene: TRBJ1-4
v_gene: TRBV19
CDR3nt: TGTGCCAGTAGTCCCGTTGACAGACCGATTAATGAAAAACTGTTTTTT
CDR3aa: CASSPVDRPINEKLFF

d_gene: .
abundance: .
j_gene: TRBJ2-7
v_gene: TRBV2
CDR3nt: TGTGCCAGCATTGTAGGCCAGGGCTACGAGCAGTACTTC
CDR3aa: CASIVGQGYEQYF

d_gene: TRBD1
abundance: .
j_gene: TRBJ1-6
v_gene: TRBV6-5
CDR3nt: TGTGCCAGCAGTTACGATCGGGACAGGGGGTCACCCCTCCACTTT
CDR3aa: CASSYDRDRGSPLHF

d_gene: TRBD1
abundance: .
j_gene: TRBJ1-2
v_gene: TRBV14
CDR3nt: TGTGCCAGCAGCCGAACAGGACAGGGGGACTATGGCTACACCTTC
CDR3aa: CASSRTGQGDYGYTF

d_gene: .
abundance: .
j_gene: TRBJ1-1
v_gene: TRBV15
CDR3nt: TGTGCCACCAGCAGAGATGGGGGGGCGGGAATCGGGACTGAAGCTTTCTTT
CDR3aa: CATSRDGGAGIGTEAFF

d_gene: TRBD1
abundance: .
j_gene: TRBJ1-4
v_gene: TRBV28
CDR3nt: TGTGCCAGCAGAGGGGGATGGGACAGGGGACGATCTAATGAAAAACTGTTTTTT
CDR3aa: CASRGGWDRGRSNEKLFF

d_gene: .
abundance: .
j_gene: TRBJ1-6
v_gene: TRBV5-6
CDR3nt: TGTGCCAGCAGCTTGGTCCACGGGAGTTCACCCCTCCACTTT
CDR3aa: CASSLVHGSSPLHF

d_gene: .
abundance: once
j_gene: TRBJ1-6
v_gene: TRBV7-8
CDR3nt: TGTGCCAGCAGCTTAGGCGGGTCCGATTCACCCCTCCACTTT
CDR3aa: CASSLGGSDSPLHF